This T cell receptor (beta chain) was documented in a study of blood T cell repertoires in COVID-19. Study-wide background: There were acute and convalescent COVID-19 samples, and they came from the United States, Italy and Spain. Sources were T cells, B-cell-depleted T cells, or PBMCs; the material itself was cDNA or gDNA.

Per the authors' pipeline: Estimation of nucleated cell counts was performed using reference gene primer amplification. TCRdb's copy holds only in-frame clones and misses some; the assay was immunoSEQ multiplex PCR. D and trimming come from the DNA, and the V and J calls and clone size come from that table. The sample includes 250,000 or so clones, just under 85% of them seen just once. Germline V gene lookup returns CDR1 MNHEY and CDR2 SVGAGI. The V end was cut by 3 bases, the J end by 0 bases, with 8 bases between. This CDR3 has 15 residues. Concerning this clone itself: Distinct nucleotide sequences in the sample also encode this CDR3.

Specimen: peripheral blood. The TCR was taken from an elderly man with acute or convalescent COVID-19. The chain employs TRBV6-5 and TRBJ1-4; a possible D gene is TRBD1 (5 bases). The CDR3 spells CASSYAGATNEKLFF. In nucleotides, the CDR3 is TGTGCCAGCAGTTATGCGGGGGCAACTAATGAAAAACTGTTTTTT.